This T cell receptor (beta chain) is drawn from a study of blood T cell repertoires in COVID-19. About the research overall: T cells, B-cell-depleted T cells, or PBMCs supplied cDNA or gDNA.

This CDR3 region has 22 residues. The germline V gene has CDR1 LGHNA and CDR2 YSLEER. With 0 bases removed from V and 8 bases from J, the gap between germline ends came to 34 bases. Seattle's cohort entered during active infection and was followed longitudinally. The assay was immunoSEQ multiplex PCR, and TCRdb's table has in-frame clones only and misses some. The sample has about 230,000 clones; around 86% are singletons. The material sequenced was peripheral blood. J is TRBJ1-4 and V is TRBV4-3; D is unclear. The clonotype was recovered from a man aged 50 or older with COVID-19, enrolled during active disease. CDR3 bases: TGCGCCAGCAGCCAAGATCGGGAGGACGGGAGCCGAATTGGTATGTTGCGCGAAAAACTGTTTTTT. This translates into CASSQDREDGSRIGMLREKLFF.